A single sample gave rise to the 20 T cell receptor beta chains below, sequenced in a study of T cell responses to AZD1222 COVID-19 vaccine. Profiling relied on immunoSEQ multiplex PCR, and the TCRdb table lists in-frame clones only, not all of them. The sample carries 78,000 or so clones, roughly 75% recorded once. Sequencing used peripheral blood, obtained 28 days after the second AZD1222 dose. Source of these receptors: an adult who received the AZD1222 COVID-19 vaccine.

Only a few counts were recorded for this clone. V and J are TRBV6-2 or TRBV6-3 and TRBJ2-1; D could derive from TRBD1 or TRBD2 (5 bases each). This CDR3 contains 13 residues. In germline, CDR1 is MNHEY, CDR2 SVGEGT. Trimming took off 2 bases at V and 5 bases at J, with 7 bases between the two ends. The CDR3 loop is CASSYRGHNEQFF. DNA of the CDR3: TGTGCCAGCAGTTACCGGGGCCACAATGAGCAGTTCTTC.

The table lists this clone with a count of one. The chain recombines TRBV6-4 with TRBJ2-3; 8 bases line up with TRBD1. Unmatched junction bases numbered 8, after V lost 4 bases and J lost 5 bases. This CDR3 region has 15 residues. Germline lookup yields CDR1 MRHNA and CDR2 SNTAGT. Here the CDR3 DNA reads TGTGCCAGCAGTGGTCCGACAGGGGAGGTAGATACGCAGTATTTT. The encoded protein is CASSGPTGEVDTQYF.

This clone occurred once. This chain joins TRBV11-2 and TRBJ1-3; D is unresolved. V shed 2 bases and J shed 2 bases, with 7 bases lying between them. CDR3 length: 14 amino acids. Germline V gene lookup returns CDR1 SGHAT and CDR2 FQNNGV. CDR3 sequence: CASSLWGTGNTIYF. The CDR3 nucleotides read TGTGCCAGCAGCTTATGGGGTACTGGAAACACCATATATTTT.

The chain has TRBV29-1 and TRBJ2-5, with TRBD2 matching 7 bases. Germline V lookup: CDR1 SQVTM, CDR2 ANQGSEA. With V trimmed by 6 bases and J by 5 bases, 6 bases remained unmatched. The CDR3 loop spans 12 amino acids. The CDR3 bases are TGCAGCGTGCCGACTAGCTGGGAGACCCAGTACTTC. It yields the protein CSVPTSWETQYF.

The chain carries TRBV11-3 and TRBJ2-3; D is perhaps TRBD2 (6 bases). Trimming shortened V by 0 bases and J by 2 bases, and 18 bases separated the two germline ends. The CDR3 runs to 18 residues. Germline V gene lookup returns CDR1 SGHNT and CDR2 YENEEA. Here the CDR3 DNA reads TGTGCCAGCAGCTTAGATAGTGGGACTTCTAATCTCACAGATACGCAGTATTTT. This encodes CASSLDSGTSNLTDTQYF.

A single count supports this clone. The rearrangement uses TRBV4-3 and TRBJ1-3; D perhaps matches TRBD1 (5 bases). The CDR3 totals 16 residues. Germline V gene data show CDR1 as LGHNA and CDR2 as YSLEER. V lost 6 bases to trimming and J lost 1 base, with 16 bases between them. CDR3: CASRQSGGGSGNTIYF. In DNA, the CDR3 is TGCGCCAGCAGGCAATCTGGGGGGGGTTCTGGAAACACCATATATTTT.

This clone was seen only a few times. The chain couples TRBV7-2 to TRBJ1-1; unclear D gene. V lost 5 bases to trimming and J lost 6 bases, with 13 bases between them. Germline V gives CDR1 SGHTA, CDR2 FQGNSA. The CDR3 covers 13 residues. CDR3 amino acids: CASSPELAAEAFF. CDR3 DNA: TGTGCCAGCAGCCCTGAACTGGCGGCTGAAGCTTTCTTT.

V gene TRBV14 combines with J gene TRBJ2-1, with 7 positions matching TRBD2. Germline CDR1 reads SGHDN; CDR2 reads FVKESK. This CDR3 has 16 residues. The trim removed 2 bases at V and 0 bases at J, leaving 4 bases unmatched. This CDR3 reads CASSQLAGSSYNEQFF. The CDR3 DNA reads TGTGCCAGCAGCCAATTAGCGGGTAGCTCCTACAATGAGCAGTTCTTC.

The V and J genes are TRBV2 and TRBJ2-1; D is undetermined. CDR3 length: 16 residues. The V gene lost 3 bases and the J gene lost 0 bases, with 12 bases spanning the gap. Germline lookup yields CDR1 SNHLY and CDR2 FYNNEI. CDR3 sequence: CASSDRGESSYNEQFF. DNA of the CDR3: TGTGCCAGCAGTGATCGAGGCGAAAGCTCCTACAATGAGCAGTTCTTC.

For the CDR3, the DNA is TGTGCCAGCAGTTTGTCGCGGGGGGGATTCCAAGAGACCCAGTACTTC. Translated, it gives CASSLSRGGFQETQYF. The chain recombines TRBV27 with TRBJ2-5; 9 bases map to TRBD2. V was pared by 3 bases and J by 1 base, with 6 bases of the junction left unmatched. Germline CDR1 and CDR2: MNHEY and SMNVEV (reference sequence). This CDR3 has 16 amino acids.

V gene TRBV11-2 combines with J gene TRBJ1-4, with D hard to call. Germline V gene lookup returns CDR1 SGHAT and CDR2 FQNNGV. The CDR3 loop spans 11 amino acids. Trimming cost V 4 bases and J 12 bases, with 9 bases left between them. CDR3 DNA: TGTGCCAGCAGCTACGGACGCGAACTGTTTTTT. This encodes CASSYGRELFF.

The V call is TRBV4-3, the J call TRBJ2-2, with D tentatively TRBD2 (6 bases). V shed 0 bases and J shed 2 bases, with 13 bases lying between them. The CDR3 is 17 residues long. CDR1 and CDR2 (germline): LGHNA, YSLEER. This chain's CDR3 is CASSQEGGGINTGELFF. The CDR3 DNA reads TGCGCCAGCAGCCAAGAGGGAGGCGGGATCAACACCGGGGAGCTGTTTTTT.

The DNA for the CDR3 is TGTGCCAGTAGTATGAGCAGGTTTTCAGGGGGTCTGGGCAATGAGCAGTTCTTC. It codes for CASSMSRFSGGLGNEQFF. The genes are TRBV19 and TRBJ2-1; 7 bases map to TRBD1. V dropped 3 bases and J dropped 6; count of bases not matched to a gene: 17. Germline V lookup: CDR1 LNHDA, CDR2 SQIVND (reference sequence). The CDR3 totals 18 residues.

V usage is TRBV25-1 and J usage is TRBJ2-7; no reliable D call. Germline CDR1 MGHDK, CDR2 SYGVNS. V lost 2 bases, J lost 4 bases, and 6 bases lay in between. The CDR3 is made up of 12 amino acids. The CDR3 here is CASSEPNYEQYF. DNA of the CDR3: TGTGCCAGCAGTGAACCCAATTACGAGCAGTACTTC.

J is TRBJ2-4 and V is TRBV5-5; D is ambiguous. Germline V gives CDR1 SGHKS, CDR2 YYEKEE (reference sequence). Trimming removed 0 bases from V and 0 bases from J, with 16 bases in between. The CDR3 consists of 18 residues. DNA for the CDR3: TGTGCCAGCAGCTTGGCCGCGATTGGGTCCCTAGCCAAAAACATTCAGTACTTC. It is translated as CASSLAAIGSLAKNIQYF.

J is TRBJ2-1 and V is TRBV3-1 (or the pseudogene TRBV3-2); 11 positions agree with TRBD2. The CDR3 spans 15 residues. Germline V gene lookup returns CDR1 LGHDT and CDR2 YNNKEL (reference sequence). Unmatched junction bases numbered 7, after V lost 3 bases and J lost 9 bases. The CDR3 sequence is CASSHSTSGTVEQFF. In DNA form, the CDR3 reads TGTGCCAGCAGCCATTCGACTAGCGGGACTGTTGAGCAGTTCTTC.

This clone has just a few counts. This sequence joins TRBV5-1 and TRBJ2-1; D is perhaps TRBD1 (6 bases). Germline V gene data show CDR1 as SGHRS and CDR2 as YFSETQ. The CDR3 sequence is 13 residues long. V lost 4 bases and J lost 6, with 11 bases in between. CDR3 sequence: CASSPEQGNEQFF. CDR3 sequence (DNA): TGCGCCAGCAGCCCTGAACAGGGCAATGAGCAGTTCTTC.

The chain recombines TRBV27 with TRBJ2-7; TRBD1 matches at 9 bases. Germline trimming cut 4 bases from V and 4 bases from J; bases unmatched to any gene: 8. Germline V gene data show CDR1 as MNHEY and CDR2 as SMNVEV (reference sequence). CDR3 length: 15 amino acids. CDR3 residues: CASSWGQGALYEQYF. The CDR3 coding sequence is TGTGCCAGCAGTTGGGGACAGGGCGCCCTGTACGAGCAGTACTTC.

This chain uses TRBV30 with TRBJ1-2; possible D gene TRBD1, 5 bases. Trimming stripped 3 bases from V and 8 bases from J, with 16 bases between. The CDR3 has 13 amino acids. CDR1 is GTSNPN and CDR2 is SVGIG in the germline V gene (reference sequence). The CDR3 sequence: CAWRWQGLGGYTF. DNA for the CDR3: TGTGCCTGGAGATGGCAGGGCCTCGGGGGCTACACCTTC.

J is TRBJ1-6 and V is TRBV27, with 7 bases fitting TRBD1. After removal of 3 bases from V and 7 bases from J, the junction contained 3 bases not matched to a gene. Germline loops: CDR1 MNHEY, CDR2 SMNVEV (reference sequence). The CDR3 runs 14 residues. The DNA for the CDR3 is TGTGCCAGCAGTTTCTTGGGACAGAATTCACCCCTCCACTTT. It codes for CASSFLGQNSPLHF.